This TCR beta chain was recorded in a study of tumor-infiltrating lymphocytes in primary liver carcinoma. Co-extraction yielded RNA and DNA from about 20-30 mg of unsorted bulk tissue. Donors were untreated and chronically infected with HBV. A constant-region primer primed TCR beta cDNA synthesis from about 0.45 ug of total RNA. Sequencing libraries for TCR beta derived from three nested multiplex PCR rounds that used slightly modified ARM-PCR. For approximately 11 cycles apiece, the opening two PCR rounds ran with TRBV1-TRBV30 forward primers and a C-beta reverse primer. TCRdb processed the multiplex PCR reads anew with MiXCR; each CDR3 protein has one entry. Of roughly 120,000 distinct CDR3 sequences listed, under 65% are singletons. Study findings and constraints: With p = 0.039, the top-250-clone fraction in tumors significantly exceeded that in blood.

CDR3 length: 16 residues. CDR1 and CDR2 from the germline V gene are MDHEN and SYDVKM. The V gene end was trimmed by 4 bases and the J gene end by 7 bases; junction bases not matched to a gene: 10. For this clonotype: What it binds is not known.

The sample was liver tumor tissue from sampling region 3. Documented subset: tumor region T3, left-lateral pole. This sequence joins TRBV28 and TRBJ2-5, with 12 bases lining up with TRBD2. The receptor was isolated from a woman in her sixties or seventies with primary liver carcinoma and hepatitis B virus infection. Here the CDR3 reads CASSSPSGRAVGTQYF. The CDR3 region has the DNA TGTGCCAGCAGTTCTCCTAGCGGGAGGGCCGTGGGGACCCAGTACTTC.